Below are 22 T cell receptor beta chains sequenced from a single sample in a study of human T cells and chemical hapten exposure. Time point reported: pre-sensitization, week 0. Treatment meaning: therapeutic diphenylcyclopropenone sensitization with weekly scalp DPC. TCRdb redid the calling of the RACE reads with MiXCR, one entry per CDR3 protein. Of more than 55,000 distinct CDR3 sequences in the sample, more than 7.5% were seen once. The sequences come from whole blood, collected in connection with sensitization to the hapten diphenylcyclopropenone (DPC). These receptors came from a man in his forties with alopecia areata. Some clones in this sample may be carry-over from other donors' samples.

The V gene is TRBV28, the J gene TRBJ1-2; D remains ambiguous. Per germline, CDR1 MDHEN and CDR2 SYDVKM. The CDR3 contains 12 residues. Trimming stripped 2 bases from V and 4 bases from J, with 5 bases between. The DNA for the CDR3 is TGTGCCAGCAGTTTAGCAGCCTATGGCTACACCTTC. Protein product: CASSLAAYGYTF.

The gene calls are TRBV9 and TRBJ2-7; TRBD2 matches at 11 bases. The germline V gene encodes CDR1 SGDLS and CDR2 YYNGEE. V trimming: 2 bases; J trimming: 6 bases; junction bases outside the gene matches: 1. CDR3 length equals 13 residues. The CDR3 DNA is TGTGCCAGCAGCGTGCTAGCGGGAGGCGAGCAGTACTTC. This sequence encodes CASSVLAGGEQYF.

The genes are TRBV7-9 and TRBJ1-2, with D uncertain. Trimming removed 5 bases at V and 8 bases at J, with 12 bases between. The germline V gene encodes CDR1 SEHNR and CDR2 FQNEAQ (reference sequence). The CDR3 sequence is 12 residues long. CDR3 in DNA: TGTGCCAGCAGCCATACCATAGTAGGCTACACCTTC. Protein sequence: CASSHTIVGYTF.

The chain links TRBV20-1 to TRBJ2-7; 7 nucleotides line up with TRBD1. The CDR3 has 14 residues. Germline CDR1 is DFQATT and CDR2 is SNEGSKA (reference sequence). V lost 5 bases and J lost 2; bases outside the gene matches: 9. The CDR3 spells CSAPDRVGTYEQYF. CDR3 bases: TGCAGTGCTCCCGACAGGGTCGGGACCTACGAGCAGTACTTC.

Written as DNA, the CDR3 is TGCGCCAGCAGCCCGACAGCCACAGATACGCAGTATTTT. It yields the protein CASSPTATDTQYF. The J gene is TRBJ2-3, the V gene TRBV5-1; D may be TRBD1 (5 bases). Trimming pared 4 bases from V and 2 bases from J, leaving 8 bases between. Germline V lookup: CDR1 SGHRS, CDR2 YFSETQ. The CDR3 is 13 residues long.

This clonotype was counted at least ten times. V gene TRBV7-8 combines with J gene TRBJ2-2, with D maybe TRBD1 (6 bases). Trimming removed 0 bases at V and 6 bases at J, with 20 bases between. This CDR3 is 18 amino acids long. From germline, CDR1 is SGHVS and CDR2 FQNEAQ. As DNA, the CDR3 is TGTGCCAGCAGCTTAGCGGCCCGACAGGAGGTTCGTTCCGGGGAGCTGTTTTTT. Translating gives CASSLAARQEVRSGELFF.

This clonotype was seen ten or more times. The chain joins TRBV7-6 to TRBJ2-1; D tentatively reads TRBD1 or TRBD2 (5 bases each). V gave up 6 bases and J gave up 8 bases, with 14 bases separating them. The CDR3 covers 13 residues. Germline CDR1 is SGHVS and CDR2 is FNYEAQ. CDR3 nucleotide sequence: TGTGCCAGCAGTTTCGGGGCTAGATATGAGCAGTTCTTC. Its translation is CASSFGARYEQFF. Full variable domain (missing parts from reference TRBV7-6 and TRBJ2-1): GAGVSQSPRYKVTKRGQDVALRCDPISGHVSLYWYRQALGQGPEFLTYFNYEAQQDKSGLPNDRFSAERPEGSISTLTIQRTEQRDSAMYRCASSFGARYEQFFGPGTRLTVL.

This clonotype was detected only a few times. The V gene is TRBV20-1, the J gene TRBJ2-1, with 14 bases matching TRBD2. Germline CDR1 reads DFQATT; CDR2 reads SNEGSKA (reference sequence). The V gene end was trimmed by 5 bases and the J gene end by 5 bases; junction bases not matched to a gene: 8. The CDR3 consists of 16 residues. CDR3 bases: TGCAGTGCTGCCGGACTAGCGGGAGGCTTCCACAATGAGCAGTTCTTC. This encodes CSAAGLAGGFHNEQFF.

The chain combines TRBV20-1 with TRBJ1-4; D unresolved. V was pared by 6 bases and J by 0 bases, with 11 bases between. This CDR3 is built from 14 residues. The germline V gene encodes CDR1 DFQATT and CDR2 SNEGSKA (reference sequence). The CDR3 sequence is CSAEKGATNEKLFF. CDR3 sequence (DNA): TGCAGTGCGGAAAAGGGAGCAACTAATGAAAAACTGTTTTTT.

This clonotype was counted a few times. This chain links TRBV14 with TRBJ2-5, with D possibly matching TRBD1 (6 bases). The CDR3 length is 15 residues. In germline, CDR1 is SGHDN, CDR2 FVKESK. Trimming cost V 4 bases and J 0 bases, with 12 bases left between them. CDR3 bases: TGTGCCAGCAGCCCCGGCAGGGGCCACCAAGAGACCCAGTACTTC. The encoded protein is CASSPGRGHQETQYF.

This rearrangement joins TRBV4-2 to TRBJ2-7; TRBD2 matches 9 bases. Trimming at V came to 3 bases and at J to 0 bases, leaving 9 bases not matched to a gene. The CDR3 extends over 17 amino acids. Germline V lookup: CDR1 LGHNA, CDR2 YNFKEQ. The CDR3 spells CASSHAGRLADSYEQYF. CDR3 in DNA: TGTGCCAGCAGCCACGCGGGCAGACTAGCGGACTCCTACGAGCAGTACTTC.

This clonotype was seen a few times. The CDR3 loop is CASSQDWPGVTYEQYF. The CDR3 DNA follows: TGTGCCAGCAGCCAAGATTGGCCAGGGGTGACCTACGAGCAGTACTTC. The chain carries TRBV4-2 and TRBJ2-7; D is perhaps TRBD1 (6 bases). The length of the CDR3 is 16 residues. From germline, CDR1 is LGHNA and CDR2 YNFKEQ. The V and J ends lost 0 bases and 2 bases respectively, with 14 bases between them.

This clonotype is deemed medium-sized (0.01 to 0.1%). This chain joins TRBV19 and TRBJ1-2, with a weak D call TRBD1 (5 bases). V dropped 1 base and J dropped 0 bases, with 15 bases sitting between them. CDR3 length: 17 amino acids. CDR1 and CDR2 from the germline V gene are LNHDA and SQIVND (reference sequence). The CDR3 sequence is CASSIVPRATTNYGYTF. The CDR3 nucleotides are TGTGCCAGTAGTATAGTTCCCAGGGCAACGACTAACTATGGCTACACCTTC.

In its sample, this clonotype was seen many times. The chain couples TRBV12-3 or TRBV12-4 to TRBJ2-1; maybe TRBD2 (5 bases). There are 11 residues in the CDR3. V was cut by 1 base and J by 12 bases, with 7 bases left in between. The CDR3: CASSLGGLQFF. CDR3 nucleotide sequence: TGTGCCAGCAGTTTAGGCGGGTTGCAGTTCTTC.

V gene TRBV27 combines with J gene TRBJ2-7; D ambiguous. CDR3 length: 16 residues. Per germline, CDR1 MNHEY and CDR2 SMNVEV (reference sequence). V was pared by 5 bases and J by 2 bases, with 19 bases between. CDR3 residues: CASSALDGGPAYEQYF. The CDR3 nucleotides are TGTGCCAGCAGTGCCTTGGATGGTGGCCCGGCCTACGAGCAGTACTTC.

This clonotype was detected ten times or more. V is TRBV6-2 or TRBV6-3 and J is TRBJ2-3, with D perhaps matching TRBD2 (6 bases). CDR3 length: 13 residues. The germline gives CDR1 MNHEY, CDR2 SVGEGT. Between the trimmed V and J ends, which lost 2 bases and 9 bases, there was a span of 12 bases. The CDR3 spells CASSYDSGRTQYF. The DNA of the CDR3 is TGTGCCAGCAGTTACGATAGCGGACGCACGCAGTATTTT.

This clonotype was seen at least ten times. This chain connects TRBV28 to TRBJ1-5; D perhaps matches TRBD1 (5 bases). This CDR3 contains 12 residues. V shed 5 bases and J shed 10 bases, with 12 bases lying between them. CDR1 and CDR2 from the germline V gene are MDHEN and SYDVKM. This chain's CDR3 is CASSLPRGPQHF. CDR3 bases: TGTGCCAGCAGTCTACCTAGGGGTCCCCAGCATTTT.

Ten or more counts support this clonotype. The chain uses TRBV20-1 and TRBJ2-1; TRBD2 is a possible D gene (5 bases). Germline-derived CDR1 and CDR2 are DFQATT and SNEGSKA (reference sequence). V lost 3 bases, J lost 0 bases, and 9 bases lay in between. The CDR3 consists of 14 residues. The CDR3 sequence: CSARERLSYNEQFF. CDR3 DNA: TGCAGTGCTAGGGAGCGGCTCTCCTACAATGAGCAGTTCTTC.

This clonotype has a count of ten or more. In DNA form, the CDR3 reads TGTGCCAGCAGCCACAACCGGGGGCAGTACTTC. Protein sequence: CASSHNRGQYF. The chain combines TRBV14 with TRBJ2-7, with D tentatively TRBD2 (5 bases). Germline CDR1 SGHDN, CDR2 FVKESK. CDR3 length: 11 amino acids. The V end lost 3 bases, the J end lost 9 bases, and 9 bases lay between the germline ends.

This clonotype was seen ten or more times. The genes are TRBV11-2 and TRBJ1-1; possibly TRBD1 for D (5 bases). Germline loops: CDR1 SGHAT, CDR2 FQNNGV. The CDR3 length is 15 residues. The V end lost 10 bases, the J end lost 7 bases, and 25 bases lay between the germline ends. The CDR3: CATKQTQGEFYEAFF. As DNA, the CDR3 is TGTGCCACCAAACAGACCCAGGGTGAGTTCTATGAAGCTTTCTTT.

The CDR3 is CASSPLLTGGVEQYF. In DNA form, the CDR3 reads TGTGCCAGCAGCCCCCTCCTGACAGGGGGCGTGGAGCAGTACTTC. V is TRBV14 and J is TRBJ2-7; TRBD1 aligns across 10 bases. This CDR3 is 15 amino acids long. The ends lost 4 bases at V and 7 bases at J; junction bases unmatched: 10. Per germline, CDR1 SGHDN and CDR2 FVKESK.

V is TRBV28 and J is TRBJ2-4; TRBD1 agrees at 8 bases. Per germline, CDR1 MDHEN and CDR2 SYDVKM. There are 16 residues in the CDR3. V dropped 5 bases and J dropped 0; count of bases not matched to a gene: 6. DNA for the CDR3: TGTGCCAGCAGTCTTTCCAGGGGGCTAGCCAAAAACATTCAGTACTTC. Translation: CASSLSRGLAKNIQYF.